This TCR beta chain was profiled in a study of blood T cells in healthy people across ages. It was with a sample-barcoded 5' primer and a J-beta primer mix that a second PCR of about 6 to 12 cycles was run. Each cDNA molecule, via a template-switch adaptor with 12 random nucleotides, was tagged. From the 5' RACE reads, TCRdb called clonotypes with MiXCR, one entry per CDR3 protein. The repertoire has 1.5 million to 2 million distinct CDR3 sequences, roughly 30% of them found once; the top ten carry more than 6%. The CDR3 runs to 13 residues. V lost 2 bases, J lost 14 bases, and 16 bases lay in between. Germline V gene sequence: CDR1 MNHEY, CDR2 SVGEGT. This clonotype was seen many times.

Material for sequencing was blood. The V gene is TRBV6-2 or TRBV6-3, the J gene TRBJ2-1; D is possibly TRBD1 (6 bases). This sequence originates from a woman aged 25-40 years in good health. CDR3 amino acids: CASSYGDKQREFF. In DNA, the CDR3 is TGTGCCAGCAGTTACGGGGACAAACAACGGGAGTTCTTC.